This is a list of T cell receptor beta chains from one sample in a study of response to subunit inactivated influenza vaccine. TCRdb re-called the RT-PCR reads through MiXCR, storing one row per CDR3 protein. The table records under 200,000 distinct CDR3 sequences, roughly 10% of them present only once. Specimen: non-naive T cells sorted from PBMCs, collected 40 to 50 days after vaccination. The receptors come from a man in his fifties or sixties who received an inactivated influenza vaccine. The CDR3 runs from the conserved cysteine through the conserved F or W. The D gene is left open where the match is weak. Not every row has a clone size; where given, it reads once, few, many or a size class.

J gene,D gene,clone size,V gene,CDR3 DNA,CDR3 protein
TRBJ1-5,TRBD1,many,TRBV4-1,TGCGCCAGCAGCAGCCACTTCCAGGACAGGGCTCAGCCCCAGCATTTT,CASSSHFQDRAQPQHF
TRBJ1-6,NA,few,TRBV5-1,TGCGCCAGCAGATCGGATTTAACGGGAAATTCACCCCTCCACTTT,CASRSDLTGNSPLHF
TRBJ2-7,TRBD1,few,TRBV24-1,TGTGCCACCAGTGGAACCGGGACAGGACTCTACGAGCAGTACTTC,CATSGTGTGLYEQYF
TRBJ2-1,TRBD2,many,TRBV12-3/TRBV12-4,TGTGCCAGCAGTCCTACCAGCGGGGGCGATGAGCAGTTCTTC,CASSPTSGGDEQFF
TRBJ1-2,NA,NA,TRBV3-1,TGTGCCAGCAGCGCGCGTAACTATGGCTACACCTTC,CASSARNYGYTF
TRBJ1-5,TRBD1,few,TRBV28,TGTGCCAGCAGTTTATCTGGGACAGGGGGCAATCAGCCCCAGCATTTT,CASSLSGTGGNQPQHF
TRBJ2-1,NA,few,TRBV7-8,TGTGCCAGCAGCTTACTCACCTACAATGAGCAGTTCTTC,CASSLLTYNEQFF
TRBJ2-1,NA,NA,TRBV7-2,TGTGCCAGCAGCCCCCGGGTGGGAGGGCAGTTCTTC,CASSPRVGGQFF
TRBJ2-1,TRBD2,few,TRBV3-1,TGTGCCAGCAGGCGGACTAGCGGGGGGGGGAATGAGCAGTTCTTC,CASRRTSGGGNEQFF
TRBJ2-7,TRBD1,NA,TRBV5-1,TGCGCCAGCAGCCTGGATCCAGGGACAGGGGGCGAGCAGTACTTC,CASSLDPGTGGEQYF
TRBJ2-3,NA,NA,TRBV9,TGTGCCAGCAGCGTAGATGCGGGACGGCCTCTAGATACGCAGTATTTT,CASSVDAGRPLDTQYF
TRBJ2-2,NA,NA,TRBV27,TGTGCCAGCAGTTTAGCCCACAGGGTGACCGGGGAGCTGTTTTTT,CASSLAHRVTGELFF
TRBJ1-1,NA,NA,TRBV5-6,TGTGCCAGCAGCTTGGACACAGGGACGGTAGCTTTCTTT,CASSLDTGTVAFF
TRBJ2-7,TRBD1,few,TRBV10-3,TGTGCCATCAGCCAGACAGGGGTAGAGCAGTACTTC,CAISQTGVEQYF
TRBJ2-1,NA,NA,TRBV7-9,TGTGCCAGCAGCTTAACAGATAATGAGCAGTTCTTC,CASSLTDNEQFF
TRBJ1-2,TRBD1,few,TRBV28,TGTGCCAGTCTACAGGGGGCAAGTAAGGGCTACACCTTC,CASLQGASKGYTF
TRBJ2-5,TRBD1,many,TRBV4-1,TGCGCCAGCAGCCCTCAAGGACAGGGGGTAGAGACCCAGTACTTC,CASSPQGQGVETQYF
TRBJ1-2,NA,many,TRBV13,TGTGCCAGCAGCTTGATGGAGCCTAACTATGGCTACACCTTC,CASSLMEPNYGYTF
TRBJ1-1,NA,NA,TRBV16,TGTGCCAGCAGCTCAATCGACGCCGGGACAAAGGCTTTCTTT,CASSSIDAGTKAFF
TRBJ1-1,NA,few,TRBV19,TGTGCCAGTAGTACCACACCAAACGTGAACACTGAAGCTTTCTTT,CASSTTPNVNTEAFF
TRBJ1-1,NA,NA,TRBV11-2,TGTACCAGCAGCTCCCTTTTTGTAACTGAAGCTTTCTTT,CTSSSLFVTEAFF
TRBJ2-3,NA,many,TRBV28,TGTGCCAGCAGTTTAAGCCGGTGGGGAACGGGGAGCACAGATACGCAGTATTTT,CASSLSRWGTGSTDTQYF
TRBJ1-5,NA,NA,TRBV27,TGTGCCAGCAGTTTTCGCGGGGACTCTGACAATCAGCCCCAGCATTTT,CASSFRGDSDNQPQHF
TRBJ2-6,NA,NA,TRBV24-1,TGTGCCACCGATGGAACCGGGCCGCGAAGCTCTGGGGCCAACGTCCTGACTTTC,CATDGTGPRSSGANVLTF
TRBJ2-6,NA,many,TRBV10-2,TGCGCCAGCAGCCCCCGACCATCTGGGGCCAACGTCCTGACTTTC,CASSPRPSGANVLTF
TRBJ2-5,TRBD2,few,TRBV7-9,TGTGCCAGCAGCTTTCCGGGACTAGCGAGGGAGACCCAGTACTTC,CASSFPGLARETQYF
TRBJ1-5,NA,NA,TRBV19,TGTGCCAGTAGTAAAATGGACAGATCCCATAGCAATCAGCCCCAGCATTTT,CASSKMDRSHSNQPQHF
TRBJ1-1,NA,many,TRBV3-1,TGTGCCAGCAGCCATCGAGGTATGAACACTGAAGCTTTCTTT,CASSHRGMNTEAFF
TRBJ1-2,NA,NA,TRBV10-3,TGTGCCATCAGTGATCCCCTCTTTCGCTCTGGGTCCTATGGCTACACCTTC,CAISDPLFRSGSYGYTF
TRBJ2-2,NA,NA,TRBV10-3,TGTGCCATCAGTGGCAGGAACACCGGGGAGCTGTTTTTT,CAISGRNTGELFF
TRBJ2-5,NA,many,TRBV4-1,TGCGCCAGCAGCCAAGTCGACGAATACCAAGAGACCCAGTACTTC,CASSQVDEYQETQYF
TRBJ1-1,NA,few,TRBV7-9,TGTGCCAGCAGCTTAGTCGTTGAAGCTTTCTTT,CASSLVVEAFF
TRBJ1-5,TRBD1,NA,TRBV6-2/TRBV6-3,TGTGCCAGCAGTTCGGGACAGGGCTTTATGGGCAATCAGCCCCAGCATTTT,CASSSGQGFMGNQPQHF
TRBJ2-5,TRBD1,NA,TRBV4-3,TGCGCCAGCAGCACAGGGACAGGGCTTCAAGAGACCCAGTACTTC,CASSTGTGLQETQYF
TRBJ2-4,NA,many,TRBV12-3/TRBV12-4,TGTGCCAGCAGTTTAGTGGAGCTGGCGCTCAAAAACATTCAGTACTTC,CASSLVELALKNIQYF
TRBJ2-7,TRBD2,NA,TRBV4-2,TGTGCCAGCAGCCAAGAGGAAACCGGGGGGGGCTCCTACGAGCAGTACTTC,CASSQEETGGGSYEQYF
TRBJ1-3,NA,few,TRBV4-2,TGTGCCAGCAGCCGCGAACGGTCCGGCGGAAACACCATATATTTT,CASSRERSGGNTIYF
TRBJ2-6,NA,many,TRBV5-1,TGCGCCAGCAGCCCCCTGGTACGGGGAAGCTCTGGGGCCAACGTCCTGACTTTC,CASSPLVRGSSGANVLTF
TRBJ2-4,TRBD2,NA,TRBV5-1,TGCGCCAGCAGCTTGCAGGGACTAGAACGAAAAAACATTCAGTACTTC,CASSLQGLERKNIQYF
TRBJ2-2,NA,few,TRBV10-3,TGTGCCATCAGACCGGGACATCTCACCGGGGAGCTGTTTTTT,CAIRPGHLTGELFF
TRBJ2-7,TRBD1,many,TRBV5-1,TGCGCCAGCAGCTTATCGACAGGGGTCTCCTACGAGCAGTACTTC,CASSLSTGVSYEQYF
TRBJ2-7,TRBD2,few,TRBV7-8,TGTGCCAGCAGCTTAGAGGGCAGCGGGATTCGGAGCGAGCAGTACTTC,CASSLEGSGIRSEQYF
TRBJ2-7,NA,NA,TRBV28,TGTGCCAGCAGTCTCGGGACAAGTATTACCAACGAGCAGTACTTC,CASSLGTSITNEQYF
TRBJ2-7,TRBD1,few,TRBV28,TGTGCCAGCAGCTCCGGGACAGGTTTGGTGCAAGAAGCTCAATTC,CASSSGTGLVQEAQF
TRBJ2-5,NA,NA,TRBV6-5,TGTGCCAGCAGTTTCCCGACCCAAGAGACCCAGTACTTC,CASSFPTQETQYF
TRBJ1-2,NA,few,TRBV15,TGTGCCACCAGCAGAGATCGGCAGGGCCTCCCTGGCTACACCTTC,CATSRDRQGLPGYTF
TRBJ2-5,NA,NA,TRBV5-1,TGCGCCAGCAGCTTAAGAGGGTACCGGGAAGAGACCCAGTACTTC,CASSLRGYREETQYF
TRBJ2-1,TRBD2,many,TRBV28,TGTGCCAGCAGTTCCCCCCGTAGCGGGAGTGGCTCCTACAATGAGCAGTTCTTC,CASSSPRSGSGSYNEQFF
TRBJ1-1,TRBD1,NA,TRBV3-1,TGTGCCAGCAGCCCCGGGACAGGGAAGATCGGCGAAGCTTTCTTT,CASSPGTGKIGEAFF
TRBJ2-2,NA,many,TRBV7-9,TGTGCCAGCAGCTTAGCGCGAGGAAACTTGGAGGAGCTGTTTTTT,CASSLARGNLEELFF